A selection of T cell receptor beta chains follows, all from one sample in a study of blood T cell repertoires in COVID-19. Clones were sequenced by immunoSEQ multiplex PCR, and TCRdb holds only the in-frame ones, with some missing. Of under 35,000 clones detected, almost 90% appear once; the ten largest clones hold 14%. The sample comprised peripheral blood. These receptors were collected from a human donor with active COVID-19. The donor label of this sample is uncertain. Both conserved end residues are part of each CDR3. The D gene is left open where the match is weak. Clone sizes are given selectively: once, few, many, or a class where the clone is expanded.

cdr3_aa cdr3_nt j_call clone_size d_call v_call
CASSLYRGAYEQYF TGTGCCAGCAGTTTATATCGCGGGGCCTACGAGCAGTACTTC TRBJ2-7 . . TRBV27
CASSPFRDRTKETQYF TGTGCCAGCAGTCCGTTCCGGGACAGAACAAAAGAGACCCAGTACTTC TRBJ2-5 . TRBD1 TRBV28
CASSLGTGVHGELFF TGTGCCAGCAGCCTAGGGACAGGCGTGCACGGGGAGCTGTTTTTT TRBJ2-2 few TRBD1 TRBV7-9
CASSLESSGADTQYF TGTGCCAGCAGCTTGGAGTCTAGCGGTGCAGATACGCAGTATTTT TRBJ2-3 . TRBD2 TRBV5-4
CASSLAGGNGEQFF TGTGCCAGCAGCTTAGCGGGGGGGAATGGTGAGCAGTTCTTC TRBJ2-1 . TRBD2 TRBV7-3
CASSSLVVSTDTQYF TGTGCCAGCAGCTCCTTAGTCGTCAGCACAGATACGCAGTATTTT TRBJ2-3 . . TRBV7-6
CASSQAGTGALHSEAFF TGCGCCAGCAGCCAAGCGGGGACAGGGGCTCTACACTCTGAAGCTTTCTTT TRBJ1-1 . TRBD1 TRBV4-1
CASSPDSGGAGDTQYF TGCGCCAGCAGTCCGGATAGCGGGGGGGCTGGAGATACGCAGTATTTT TRBJ2-3 . TRBD2 TRBV4-3
CASSLVAGRYNEQFF TGCGCCAGCAGCTTGGTAGCGGGGAGATACAATGAGCAGTTCTTC TRBJ2-1 . TRBD2 TRBV5-1
CAIINGEQYF TGTGCCATCATCAACGGCGAGCAGTACTTC TRBJ2-7 . . TRBV10-3
CASSQVGVIADTQYF TGTGCCAGCAGCCAAGTAGGGGTTATTGCAGATACGCAGTATTTT TRBJ2-3 . . TRBV4-2